The rows below give T cell receptor beta chains drawn from one sample of a study of early T cells in non-severe SARS-CoV-2 infection. MiXCR was run by TCRdb on the 5' RACE reads, yielding one entry per CDR3 protein. Altogether around 70,000 distinct CDR3 sequences are present, 9% to 15% being singletons, with the ten largest covering about 4.2%. The material sequenced was whole blood. Every receptor here comes from an adult who was a healthcare worker with PCR-confirmed SARS-CoV-2 infection or an uninfected control (not recorded which). Both conserved end residues are part of each CDR3. The D gene is left open where the match is weak. The size entry is marked missing in some rows and otherwise reads once, few, many or a size class.

d_gene: -
j_gene: TRBJ2-1
abundance: many
v_gene: TRBV7-2
CDR3nt: TGTGCCAGCACCTACTCGCGTGGTGAGCAGTTCTTC
CDR3aa: CASTYSRGEQFF

d_gene: -
j_gene: TRBJ2-5
abundance: many
v_gene: TRBV5-1
CDR3nt: TGCGCCAGCACCGAACAGAATCCCCAAGAGACCCAGTACTTC
CDR3aa: CASTEQNPQETQYF

d_gene: TRBD2
j_gene: TRBJ2-3
abundance: -
v_gene: TRBV18
CDR3nt: TGTGCCAGCTCACCTTCAGGACTAGCGTTTAGCACAGATACGCAGTATTTT
CDR3aa: CASSPSGLAFSTDTQYF

d_gene: -
j_gene: TRBJ2-5
abundance: many
v_gene: TRBV24-1
CDR3nt: TGTGCCACCAGTGACCCTACTAGAGTCAAAGAGACCCAGTACTTC
CDR3aa: CATSDPTRVKETQYF

d_gene: -
j_gene: TRBJ1-6
abundance: many
v_gene: TRBV3-1
CDR3nt: TGTGCCAGCAGCCCCGGGGAGGGGTATAATTCACCCCTCCACTTT
CDR3aa: CASSPGEGYNSPLHF

d_gene: -
j_gene: TRBJ2-1
abundance: -
v_gene: TRBV3-1
CDR3nt: TGTGCCAGCAGCCAAGGGTTCGGGAATGAGCAGTTCTTC
CDR3aa: CASSQGFGNEQFF

d_gene: -
j_gene: TRBJ2-7
abundance: few
v_gene: TRBV28
CDR3nt: TGTGCCAGCCAGAGCTCCTACGAGCAGTACTTC
CDR3aa: CASQSSYEQYF

d_gene: -
j_gene: TRBJ2-7
abundance: many
v_gene: TRBV30
CDR3nt: TGTGCCTGGGCTTTACTCTACGAGCAGTACTTC
CDR3aa: CAWALLYEQYF

d_gene: -
j_gene: TRBJ2-5
abundance: -
v_gene: TRBV2
CDR3nt: TGTGCCAGCATCCTAACCCAGCTCCCGGAGACCCAGTACTTC
CDR3aa: CASILTQLPETQYF

d_gene: -
j_gene: TRBJ1-5
abundance: few
v_gene: TRBV5-5
CDR3nt: TGTGCCAGCAGCTTGGACAGTCTTCCGCCCCAGCATTTT
CDR3aa: CASSLDSLPPQHF

d_gene: -
j_gene: TRBJ1-5
abundance: many
v_gene: TRBV29-1
CDR3nt: TGCAGCGTTGAAGAGGGGGATCAGCCCCAGCATTTT
CDR3aa: CSVEEGDQPQHF

d_gene: -
j_gene: TRBJ1-6
abundance: -
v_gene: TRBV7-9
CDR3nt: TGTGCCAGCAGCTTAATGGGATATTCACCCCTCCACTTT
CDR3aa: CASSLMGYSPLHF

d_gene: -
j_gene: TRBJ2-1
abundance: few
v_gene: TRBV7-9
CDR3nt: TGTGCCAGCAGCTGGACGGGGAGCTCCTACAATGAGCAGTTCTTC
CDR3aa: CASSWTGSSYNEQFF

d_gene: TRBD1
j_gene: TRBJ2-7
abundance: -
v_gene: TRBV20-1
CDR3nt: TGCAGTGCGGCGACAGGGGACCACTCCTACGAGCAGTACTTC
CDR3aa: CSAATGDHSYEQYF

d_gene: -
j_gene: TRBJ2-7
abundance: -
v_gene: TRBV20-1
CDR3nt: TGCAGTGCTCTTTCGGGGGCGCCCGAGCAGTACTTC
CDR3aa: CSALSGAPEQYF

d_gene: -
j_gene: TRBJ1-2
abundance: many
v_gene: TRBV28
CDR3nt: TGTGCCAGCAGTTTCAACTATGGCTACACCTTC
CDR3aa: CASSFNYGYTF

d_gene: TRBD1
j_gene: TRBJ1-1
abundance: many
v_gene: TRBV18
CDR3nt: TGTGCCAGCACGACAGGGCGGGACACTGAAGCTTTCTTT
CDR3aa: CASTTGRDTEAFF

d_gene: -
j_gene: TRBJ2-1
abundance: -
v_gene: TRBV11-2
CDR3nt: TGTGCCAGCAGCTTAGTTAGGAATGAGCAGTTCTTC
CDR3aa: CASSLVRNEQFF